The clone carrying this T cell receptor (beta chain) has just a few counts. This sample was included in a study of T-cell reconstitution after alpha-beta-depleted transplantation in children. The CDR3 is 17 amino acids. V gave up 3 bases and J gave up 3 bases; unmatched junction bases: 10. Germline V lookup: CDR1 SGHVS, CDR2 FNYEAQ. The library targeted TCRbeta and was prepared with unique molecular identifiers. TCRdb ran MiXCR on the PCR reads and lists one entry per CDR3 protein. The sample contains more than 550,000 distinct CDR3 sequences, over 9.5% of which appear only once. The chain links TRBV7-6 to TRBJ2-4, with 8 bases aligning to TRBD1. The input for sequencing was PBMCs from the stem cell graft donor, taken from the stem cell graft. This clonotype originated in a human donor who donated a stem cell graft to a child with acute myeloid leukemia. The CDR3 nucleotides are TGTGCCAGCAGCTTTGGCCAGGGGGCTGGCGGCAAAAACATTCAGTACTTC. Translating it yields CASSFGQGAGGKNIQYF.